The clone carrying this T cell receptor (beta chain) was detected only once. Its antigen is not known. The data stem from a study of long-term antiretroviral therapy in people with HIV. The study, taken as a whole, reports: HIV repertoires showed narrower CDR3 length ranges than controls. ART adherence, viral resistance and therapy changes went unrecorded.

V was clipped by 1 base and J by 6 bases, with 7 bases between them. This CDR3 comprises 13 residues. Looked up from germline, CDR1 is SGHRS and CDR2 is YFSETQ. Version v3.0 of the immunoSEQ assay ran at survey level. Repertoires were generated with immunoSEQ multiplex PCR, while TCRdb's copy carries only in-frame clones and drops some. The sample has about 11,000 clones, roughly 80% seen once. The sample in question was unsorted PBMCs, obtained roughly 7.3 years after starting antiretroviral therapy. The TCR sequence derives from a man over 45 with HIV. This chain links TRBV5-1 with TRBJ2-2, with D unresolved. CDR3 sequence: CASSLRISGELFF. The CDR3 DNA reads as TGCGCCAGCAGCTTGAGGATTTCCGGGGAGCTGTTTTTT. Together with reference TRBV5-1 and TRBJ2-2, the CDR3 gives the full variable domain: KAGVTQTPRYLIKTRGQQVTLSCSPISGHRSVSWYQQTPGQGLQFLFEYFSETQRNKGNFPGRFSGRQFSNSRSEMNVSTLELGDSALYLCASSLRISGELFFGEGSRLTVL.